A single sample is the source of the 26 T cell receptor beta chains below, sequenced in a study of shared T cell receptors in the human thymus. Some clones are missing from TCRdb's copy, which holds only in-frame ones; the method was immunoSEQ multiplex PCR. The sample records 700,000 or so clones, 70% to 90% being singletons. Another study also made use of these data, one on human thymus T cells.

The specimen was thymocytes. All receptors come from a girl less than two years old with a congenital heart defect.

The J gene is TRBJ2-2, the V gene TRBV5-1; tentative D call: TRBD2 (6 bases). The germline gives CDR1 SGHRS, CDR2 YFSETQ. The length of the CDR3 is 17 residues. Trimming removed 0 bases from V and 4 bases from J, with 16 bases in between. The CDR3 sequence is CASSLGGGVGGTGELFF. CDR3 coding DNA: TGCGCCAGCAGCTTGGGAGGCGGTGTCGGGGGCACCGGGGAGCTGTTTTTT. The full variable domain, in which reference TRBV5-1 and TRBJ2-2 provide the parts outside the CDR3, is KAGVTQTPRYLIKTRGQQVTLSCSPISGHRSVSWYQQTPGQGLQFLFEYFSETQRNKGNFPGRFSGRQFSNSRSEMNVSTLELGDSALYLCASSLGGGVGGTGELFFGEGSRLTVL.

V usage is TRBV2 and J usage is TRBJ2-1, with a weak D call TRBD1 (5 bases). Trimming took off 7 bases at V and 0 bases at J, with 13 bases between the two ends. The CDR3 totals 15 residues. Germline V gene lookup returns CDR1 SNHLY and CDR2 FYNNEI. CDR3 loop: CASKGSRCSYNEQFF. In nucleotides, the CDR3 is TGTGCCAGCAAGGGGTCTAGATGCTCCTACAATGAGCAGTTCTTC. Using reference TRBV2 and TRBJ2-1 for the parts outside the CDR3, the full variable domain is EPEVTQTPSHQVTQMGQEVILRCVPISNHLYFYWYRQILGQKVEFLVSFYNNEISEKSEIFDDQFSVERPDGSNFTLKIRSTKLEDSAMYFCASKGSRCSYNEQFFGPGTRLTVL.

In this sample, this clone turned up once. The rearrangement uses TRBV6-6 and TRBJ2-1; possibly TRBD2 for D (7 bases). Trimming removed 3 bases at V and 9 bases at J, with 12 bases between. CDR3 length: 13 amino acids. Germline V CDR1 and CDR2: MNHNY, SVGAGI (reference sequence). The CDR3 loop is CASSYGGAGEQFF. The CDR3 DNA reads TGTGCCAGCAGTTATGGGGGGGCGGGTGAGCAGTTCTTC.

The CDR3 region has the DNA TGCGCCAGCAGCCAACCTTGGACTAGGCGGGAGACCCAGTACTTC. Protein: CASSQPWTRRETQYF. The V and J genes are TRBV4-1 and TRBJ2-5; 7 positions match TRBD2. CDR1 is MGHRA and CDR2 is YSYEKL in the germline V gene. This CDR3 spans 15 amino acids. After removal of 2 bases from V and 5 bases from J, the junction contained 8 bases not matched to a gene.

As to this clone: The sample carries other DNA sequences with the same CDR3. The rearrangement joins TRBV20-1 to TRBJ2-7; perhaps TRBD2 as D (6 bases). Germline CDR1 DFQATT, CDR2 SNEGSKA (reference sequence). Between the trimmed V and J ends, which lost 2 bases and 4 bases, there was a span of 6 bases. The CDR3 contains 11 residues. The chain's CDR3 is CSARLAYEQYF. The CDR3 bases are TGCAGTGCTAGACTAGCGTACGAGCAGTACTTC.

CDR3 sequence reads: CASSSGVYNEQFF. Written as DNA, the CDR3 is TGCGCCAGCAGCTCAGGCGTCTACAATGAGCAGTTCTTC. The chain carries TRBV5-1 and TRBJ2-1; D not certain. The CDR3 contains 13 residues. From germline, CDR1 is SGHRS and CDR2 YFSETQ. V lost 3 bases to trimming and J lost 3 bases, with 7 bases between them.

Only a few counts were recorded for this clone. This chain links TRBV5-1 with TRBJ2-6; 12 positions agree with TRBD1. V was pared by 4 bases and J by 3 bases, with 8 bases of the junction left unmatched. The length of the CDR3 is 18 residues. Germline V lookup: CDR1 SGHRS, CDR2 YFSETQ. The CDR3 is CASSLRDRGRGGANVLTF. The CDR3 DNA is TGCGCCAGCAGCCTCCGGGACAGGGGGCGCGGTGGGGCCAACGTCCTGACTTTC.

V and J are TRBV7-8 and TRBJ1-3; D call uncertain. V lost 5 bases to trimming and J lost 4 bases, with 12 bases between them. This CDR3 is 14 amino acids long. From germline, CDR1 is SGHVS and CDR2 FQNEAQ. CDR3 region: CASSPFRPGNTIYF. The CDR3 DNA is TGTGCCAGCAGCCCCTTCAGGCCAGGAAACACCATATATTTT.

The chain uses TRBV5-1 and TRBJ1-4; the D gene is possibly TRBD1 (5 bases). The CDR3 has 15 residues. The V gene lost 4 bases and the J gene lost 4 bases, with 14 bases spanning the gap. The V gene's germline CDR1 is SGHRS and CDR2 YFSETQ. CDR3 sequence (DNA): TGCGCCAGCAGCCCAGGACAAGAGAATAATGAAAAACTGTTTTTT. Amino acids: CASSPGQENNEKLFF.

This rearrangement joins TRBV5-4 to TRBJ1-3; D remains unclear. CDR1 and CDR2 (germline): SGHNT, YYREEE (reference sequence). V gave up 4 bases and J gave up 1 base, with 6 bases separating them. The CDR3 has 13 residues. The chain's CDR3 is CASSLGSGNTIYF. CDR3 DNA: TGTGCCAGCAGCCTAGGATCTGGAAACACCATATATTTT.

This chain links TRBV6-1 with TRBJ1-3; D may be TRBD1 (5 bases). Germline CDR1 is MNHNS and CDR2 is SASEGT. CDR3 length: 13 residues. Trimming shortened V by 7 bases and J by 2 bases, and 9 bases separated the two germline ends. The CDR3 loop reads CASKSGPGNTIYF. CDR3 nucleotide sequence: TGTGCCAGCAAATCAGGGCCTGGAAACACCATATATTTT.

The chain is built from TRBV7-2 and TRBJ2-1, with TRBD1 matching over 7 bases. The CDR3 is made up of 16 amino acids. Germline lookup yields CDR1 SGHTA and CDR2 FQGNSA. J gave up 3 bases and V 4 bases, and 9 bases lay outside the gene matches. CDR3 in amino acids: CASSSGGPGSYNEQFF. The CDR3 nucleotides are TGTGCCAGCAGCTCAGGGGGTCCTGGGAGCTACAATGAGCAGTTCTTC.

The table lists this clone with a count of one. The gene calls are TRBV5-1 and TRBJ1-6, with 7 bases fitting TRBD1. The trim removed 4 bases at V and 7 bases at J, leaving 11 bases unmatched. Germline V gene data show CDR1 as SGHRS and CDR2 as YFSETQ. The CDR3 extends over 16 amino acids. The CDR3 spells CASSPNNGTANSPLHF. CDR3 coding DNA: TGCGCCAGCAGCCCCAACAATGGGACAGCAAATTCACCCCTCCACTTT.

The chain joins TRBV6-4 to TRBJ2-5; 7 bases map to TRBD2. With V trimmed by 8 bases and J by 5 bases, 17 bases remained unmatched. Per germline, CDR1 MRHNA and CDR2 SNTAGT. CDR3 length: 16 amino acids. The CDR3 loop is CASSPEGSAGRETQYF. DNA for the CDR3: TGTGCCAGCTCCCCTGAAGGGTCAGCGGGGCGGGAGACCCAGTACTTC.

This clone appeared once. The chain has TRBV6-5 and TRBJ1-1; 8 bases fit TRBD1. This CDR3 comprises 16 residues. Germline CDR1 is MNHEY and CDR2 is SVGAGI. V gave up 2 bases and J gave up 2 bases; unmatched junction bases: 7. This chain's CDR3 is CASSYVRDRHNTEAFF. CDR3 nucleotide sequence: TGTGCCAGCAGTTACGTTCGGGACAGGCATAACACTGAAGCTTTCTTT.

The V gene is TRBV29-1, the J gene TRBJ2-7; 12 bases map to TRBD2. After removal of 0 bases from V and 0 bases from J, the junction contained 9 bases not matched to a gene. Germline V gene sequence: CDR1 SQVTM, CDR2 ANQGSEA. CDR3 length: 18 residues. CDR3 DNA sequence: TGCAGCGTTGAAGACTGGACTAGCGGGGTGAGAAACTCCTACGAGCAGTACTTC. It specifies CSVEDWTSGVRNSYEQYF.

The table lists this clone with a count of one. The chain employs TRBV19 and TRBJ1-2, with a possible D match to TRBD1 (6 bases). Trimming pared 3 bases from V and 7 bases from J, leaving 18 bases between. The CDR3 spans 15 residues. Germline V gene sequence: CDR1 LNHDA, CDR2 SQIVND (reference sequence). For the CDR3, the DNA is TGTGCCAGTAGTATCCCAATACCAGGGGCTGTTGGCTACACCTTC. It encodes CASSIPIPGAVGYTF.

The chain carries TRBV15 and TRBJ1-4; 9 bases are a match to TRBD1. Trimming removed 6 bases from V and 3 bases from J; junction bases left unmatched: 8. The CDR3 sequence is 16 residues long. CDR1 is LNHNV, CDR2 YYDKDF, per germline (reference sequence). The CDR3 DNA follows: TGTGCCACCAGACTAAACAGGGGGCATGCTAATGAAAAACTGTTTTTT. Residues: CATRLNRGHANEKLFF.

The V and J genes are TRBV5-1 and TRBJ2-7, with 7 bases that match TRBD1. With 2 bases clipped from V and 3 bases from J, the junction kept 8 bases outside the gene matches. CDR3 length: 15 residues. The V gene's germline CDR1 is SGHRS and CDR2 YFSETQ. For the CDR3, the DNA is TGCGCCAGCAGCTTAGGGGGCGGACACTTCTACGAGCAGTACTTC. Its protein product is CASSLGGGHFYEQYF.

This clone was recorded a few times. The chain employs TRBV4-1 and TRBJ2-3; TRBD2 is a possible D gene (6 bases). The V gene's germline CDR1 is MGHRA and CDR2 YSYEKL. Trimming took off 2 bases at V and 0 bases at J, with 18 bases between the two ends. There are 18 residues in the CDR3. CDR3 protein: CASSQWGSGGASTDTQYF. The DNA of the CDR3 is TGCGCCAGCAGCCAATGGGGGTCGGGCGGGGCTAGCACAGATACGCAGTATTTT.

This rearrangement joins TRBV28 to TRBJ2-7; maybe TRBD2 (5 bases). The CDR3 extends over 13 amino acids. The V end lost 7 bases, the J end lost 6 bases, and 16 bases lay between the germline ends. The V gene's germline CDR1 is MDHEN and CDR2 SYDVKM. CDR3 amino acids: CASMGDKEAEQYF. The CDR3 DNA reads TGTGCCAGCATGGGAGACAAAGAGGCCGAGCAGTACTTC. Combining the CDR3 with reference TRBV28 and TRBJ2-7 gives the whole variable domain DVKVTQSSRYLVKRTGEKVFLECVQDMDHENMFWYRQDPGLGLRLIYFSYDVKMKEKGDIPEGYSVSREKKERFSLILESASTNQTSMYLCASMGDKEAEQYFGPGTRLTVT.

The chain uses TRBV4-1 and TRBJ2-5; 14 bases are shared with TRBD2. Germline trimming cut 6 bases from V and 1 base from J; bases unmatched to any gene: 13. The germline V gene encodes CDR1 MGHRA and CDR2 YSYEKL. The CDR3 loop spans 19 amino acids. Written as DNA, the CDR3 is TGCGCCAGCAGTACAAAGGGGACTAGCGGGGGCCAACTCCAAGAGACCCAGTACTTC. Translating it yields CASSTKGTSGGQLQETQYF.

This clone was recorded a few times. Other DNA sequences in the sample encode the same CDR3. This chain joins TRBV5-1 and TRBJ1-1, with D hard to call. The CDR3 totals 13 residues. The germline V gene encodes CDR1 SGHRS and CDR2 YFSETQ. V gave up 1 base and J gave up 1 base, with 5 bases separating them. CDR3 protein: CASSLRGNTEAFF. CDR3 sequence (DNA): TGCGCCAGCAGCTTGCGGGGGAACACTGAAGCTTTCTTT.

The CDR3 is CASSLGFAVESIYGYTF. The CDR3 bases are TGCGCCAGCAGCTTGGGTTTTGCAGTCGAATCGATCTATGGCTACACCTTC. J is TRBJ1-2 and V is TRBV5-1; D is uncertain. The V gene's germline CDR1 is SGHRS and CDR2 YFSETQ. The V end was cut by 0 bases, the J end by 4 bases, with 19 bases between. The CDR3 has 17 amino acids.

This chain connects TRBV14 to TRBJ2-7, with TRBD1 matching over 7 bases. Trimming took 3 bases from V and 3 from J; bases not matched to a gene: 5. This CDR3 region has 14 residues. The germline gives CDR1 SGHDN, CDR2 FVKESK. The CDR3 loop is CASSQQGDVYEQYF. For the CDR3, the DNA is TGTGCCAGCAGCCAGCAGGGGGACGTCTACGAGCAGTACTTC.

The count of this clone is one. The chain is built from TRBV6-4 and TRBJ1-2, with a tentative D call TRBD1 (6 bases). V was clipped by 6 bases and J by 8 bases, with 19 bases between them. Germline assignment: CDR1 MRHNA and CDR2 SNTAGT. The CDR3 is made up of 14 amino acids. The CDR3 sequence: CASSADTTGSGYTF. For the CDR3, the DNA is TGTGCCAGCAGCGCCGATACGACAGGTTCGGGCTACACCTTC.